This entry lists 19 T cell receptor beta chains sequenced from one sample in a study of CD8+CD57+ T cells in acquired aplastic anemia. Genomic DNA, the template, was used for profiling of the TCR beta VDJ and CDR3. In TCRdb, the reads were re-called with MiXCR into one record per CDR3 protein. Of hundreds of thousands of distinct CDR3 sequences listed, roughly a third are singletons. The authors sequenced patients whose flow cytometry had shown CD8+CD57+ cell expansion. Specimen: sorted CD4+, CD8+, or CD8+CD57+ T cells (not recorded which) from PBMCs. The origin of the receptors is a human donor with aplastic anemia.

This clonotype was observed many times. The CDR3 loop is CATTSTRGQQNTGELFF. The CDR3 nucleotides are TGTGCCACCACTTCTACCCGGGGGCAGCAAAACACCGGGGAGCTGTTTTTT. The chain recombines TRBV15 with TRBJ2-2; D tentatively reads TRBD1 or TRBD2 (6 bases each). Trimming left V 7 bases short and J 2 bases short, with 20 bases between. Germline CDR1 is LNHNV and CDR2 is YYDKDF (reference sequence). CDR3 size: 17 residues.

Many counts were recorded for this clonotype. The chain uses TRBV19 and TRBJ1-5; the D is unclear. V lost 6 bases, J lost 0 bases, and 12 bases lay in between. The CDR3 length is 15 residues. Germline values: CDR1 LNHDA, CDR2 SQIVND (reference sequence). CDR3 nucleotides: TGTGCCAGTAGCCCCGACGGGGATAGCAATCAGCCCCAGCATTTT. It specifies CASSPDGDSNQPQHF.

The chain carries TRBV20-1 and TRBJ2-5, with 11 bases fitting TRBD1. Trimming cost V 5 bases and J 5 bases; bases outside gene matches: 13. Germline V gives CDR1 DFQATT, CDR2 SNEGSKA (reference sequence). The CDR3 is made up of 16 amino acids. CDR3 sequence: CSAEPLDRGLGETQYF. For the CDR3, the DNA is TGCAGTGCTGAACCCCTGGACAGGGGGCTAGGGGAGACCCAGTACTTC.

The genes are TRBV11-2 and TRBJ1-1, with 10 bases identical to TRBD1. Trimming cost V 5 bases and J 2 bases; bases outside gene matches: 8. This CDR3 comprises 16 residues. Looked up from germline, CDR1 is SGHAT and CDR2 is FQNNGV. The CDR3 region is CASSPMGQGINTEAFF. CDR3 bases: TGTGCCAGCAGCCCAATGGGACAGGGGATAAACACTGAAGCTTTCTTT.

This clonotype was counted only a few times. The chain is built from TRBV14 and TRBJ1-2; D call uncertain. Trimming shortened V by 0 bases and J by 3 bases, and 14 bases separated the two germline ends. This CDR3 region has 16 residues. Germline CDR1 and CDR2: SGHDN and FVKESK. DNA for the CDR3: TGTGCCAGCAGCCAAGATCAAGCGGCGGGATACTATGGCTACACCTTC. Translation gives CASSQDQAAGYYGYTF. The whole variable domain, filled in from reference TRBV14 and TRBJ1-2, reads EAGVTQFPSHSVIEKGQTVTLRCDPISGHDNLYWYRRVMGKEIKFLLHFVKESKQDESGMPNNRFLAERTGGTYSTLKVQPAELEDSGVYFCASSQDQAAGYYGYTFGSGTRLTVV.

This clonotype was seen only a few times. The chain recombines TRBV5-1 with TRBJ1-5; no definite D call. The CDR3 extends over 14 amino acids. The germline V gene has CDR1 SGHRS and CDR2 YFSETQ. The germline V and J ends were trimmed by 4 bases and 7 bases, with 15 bases remaining between them. The CDR3: CASSPDGVRQPQHF. In DNA, the CDR3 is TGCGCCAGCAGCCCTGACGGGGTCCGGCAGCCCCAGCATTTT.

This clonotype was recorded at least ten times. This chain links TRBV2 with TRBJ1-2; 11 nucleotides line up with TRBD1. CDR1 SNHLY and CDR2 FYNNEI come from the germline V gene. This CDR3 region has 13 residues. Unmatched junction bases numbered 2, after V lost 5 bases and J lost 6 bases. The CDR3 DNA sequence: TGTGCCAGCAGTTGGACAGGGGGCGATGGCTACACCTTC. Its translation is CASSWTGGDGYTF.

The rearrangement uses TRBV6-1 and TRBJ1-2, with a possible D match to TRBD1 (5 bases). Trimming stripped 6 bases from V and 0 bases from J, with 17 bases between. CDR3 length equals 16 residues. Germline V gives CDR1 MNHNS, CDR2 SASEGT. The CDR3 coding sequence is TGTGCCAGCAGGCGTAATCCGGGACCGACTAACTATGGCTACACCTTC. This translates into CASRRNPGPTNYGYTF.

This rearrangement joins TRBV5-1 to TRBJ2-7, with D perhaps matching TRBD1 (5 bases). CDR3 length: 14 amino acids. The V end was cut by 1 base, the J end by 3 bases, with 11 bases between. The germline V gene has CDR1 SGHRS and CDR2 YFSETQ. The CDR3 region is CASSLTGISYEQYF. The CDR3 region has the DNA TGCGCCAGCAGCTTGACAGGAATAAGCTACGAGCAGTACTTC.

This clonotype was detected many times. The CDR3 reads CASSPGQTNTEAFF. The CDR3 coding sequence is TGTGCCAGCAGCCCGGGACAGACGAACACTGAAGCTTTCTTT. V gene TRBV7-9 combines with J gene TRBJ1-1, with TRBD1 identical over 7 bases. The V gene end was trimmed by 5 bases and the J gene end by 1 base; junction bases not matched to a gene: 4. This CDR3 has 14 residues. The germline V gene encodes CDR1 SEHNR and CDR2 FQNEAQ (reference sequence).

This clonotype was recorded only once. The rearrangement uses TRBV20-1 and TRBJ1-2; D remains unclear. From germline, CDR1 is DFQATT and CDR2 SNEGSKA (reference sequence). CDR3 length: 15 residues. V was clipped by 2 bases and J by 3 bases, with 16 bases between them. The CDR3 DNA reads as TGCAGTGCTAGAAACCAAGGAGTCAATTACTATGGCTACACCTTC. Amino acid sequence: CSARNQGVNYYGYTF.

The table lists this clonotype with many counts. The chain links TRBV7-2 to TRBJ2-5; D might be TRBD1 or TRBD2, each matching 5 bases. The length of the CDR3 is 14 residues. V was pared by 6 bases and J by 1 base, with 12 bases between. CDR1 and CDR2 from the germline V gene are SGHTA and FQGNSA. The CDR3 bases are TGTGCCAGCAGAACCACAGGACTCCAAGAGACCCAGTACTTC. It yields the protein CASRTTGLQETQYF. The variable domain in full, completed from reference TRBV7-2 and TRBJ2-5, reads GAGVSQSPSNKVTEKGKDVELRCDPISGHTALYWYRQSLGQGLEFLIYFQGNSAPDKSGLPSDRFSAERTGGSVSTLTIQRTQQEDSAVYLCASRTTGLQETQYFGPGTRLLVL.

This clonotype has ten or more counts. V and J are TRBV24-1 and TRBJ1-1; 7 bases are a match to TRBD1. CDR3 length: 15 residues. CDR1 and CDR2 (germline): KGHDR, SFDVKD. The V gene end was trimmed by 5 bases and the J gene end by 3 bases; junction bases not matched to a gene: 8. The DNA for the CDR3 is TGTGCCACCAGTGCCCGGGACAGTGGCCACACTGAAGCTTTCTTT. Its translation: CATSARDSGHTEAFF.

The chain combines TRBV29-1 with TRBJ2-7; unclear D gene. The V end was cut by 7 bases, the J end by 2 bases, with 9 bases between. The CDR3 consists of 11 residues. Germline CDR1 SQVTM, CDR2 ANQGSEA. CDR3: CSGTVAYEQYF. The CDR3 nucleotides read TGCAGCGGGACGGTGGCCTACGAGCAGTACTTC.

The chain combines TRBV7-2 with TRBJ1-1; TRBD1 matches 8 bases. Trimming at V came to 5 bases and at J to 7 bases, leaving 12 bases not matched to a gene. CDR1 and CDR2 from the germline V gene are SGHTA and FQGNSA. The CDR3 has 15 amino acids. CDR3: CASSPGQGLRIEAFF. CDR3 DNA: TGTGCCAGCAGCCCCGGACAGGGTCTGAGAATTGAAGCTTTCTTT.

This clonotype was seen repeatedly, ten times or more. The V and J genes are TRBV9 and TRBJ1-2, with a tentative D call TRBD1 (6 bases). Trimming cost V 0 bases and J 7 bases, with 7 bases left between them. Germline CDR1 SGDLS, CDR2 YYNGEE. The CDR3 loop spans 12 amino acids. DNA for the CDR3: TGTGCCAGCAGCGTAGTCAGGGGTGGCTACACCTTC. This sequence encodes CASSVVRGGYTF.

The chain combines TRBV10-3 with TRBJ1-2; D possibly corresponds to TRBD1 (5 bases). The ends were cut back, 10 bases at V and 8 bases at J, with 20 bases in the middle. Germline V gene sequence: CDR1 ENHRY, CDR2 SYGVKD. This CDR3 comprises 13 residues. The CDR3 nucleotides are TGTGCCAGTTTTCTCAGGGACCTAGGAGGCTACACCTTC. Its protein product is CASFLRDLGGYTF.

This clonotype was seen once. V and J are TRBV29-1 and TRBJ2-3; no firm D call. V was pared by 7 bases and J by 4 bases, with 9 bases between. This CDR3 is built from 11 residues. CDR1 is SQVTM, CDR2 ANQGSEA, per germline. CDR3 nucleotide sequence: TGCAGCGCCCTAAGACCAGATACGCAGTATTTT. Residues: CSALRPDTQYF.

The chain uses TRBV19 and TRBJ2-5; 9 bases agree with TRBD2. This CDR3 has 16 amino acids. The V gene's germline CDR1 is LNHDA and CDR2 SQIVND (reference sequence). V gave up 5 bases and J gave up 2 bases; unmatched junction bases: 9. The CDR3 DNA reads TGTGCCAGTAGTGCCTATAGCGGGAGAGAACAAGAGACCCAGTACTTC. As protein: CASSAYSGREQETQYF.